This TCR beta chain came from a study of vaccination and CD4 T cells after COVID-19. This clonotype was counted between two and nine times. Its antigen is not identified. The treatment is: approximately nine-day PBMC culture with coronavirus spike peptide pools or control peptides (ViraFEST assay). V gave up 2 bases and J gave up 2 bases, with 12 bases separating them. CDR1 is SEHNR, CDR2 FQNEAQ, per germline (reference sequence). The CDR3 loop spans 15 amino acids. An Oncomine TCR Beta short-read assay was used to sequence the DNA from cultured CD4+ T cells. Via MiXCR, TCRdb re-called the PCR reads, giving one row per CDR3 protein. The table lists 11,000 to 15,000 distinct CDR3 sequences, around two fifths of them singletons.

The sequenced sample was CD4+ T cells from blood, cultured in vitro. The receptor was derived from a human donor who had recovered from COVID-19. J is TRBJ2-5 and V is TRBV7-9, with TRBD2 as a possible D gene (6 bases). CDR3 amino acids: CASSLYLAGQETQYF. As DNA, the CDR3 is TGTGCCAGCAGCTTATACCTGGCGGGGCAAGAGACCCAGTACTTC.